This TCR beta chain was documented in a study of shared clonotypes between healthy human individuals. The CDR3 spans 14 residues. Losses at the gene ends were 10 bases for V and 7 bases for J; bases not matched to a gene: 12. Per the germline V gene, CDR1 is MDHEN and CDR2 is SYDVKM. Measured with immunoSEQ multiplex PCR; TCRdb has only the in-frame clones, and not every one. This table has roughly 1.5 million clones, around 98% appearing once. Sequenced material: naive CD4+ T cells sorted from blood. As to subset: CD45RA+ positively selected. V and J are TRBV28 and TRBJ1-5, with 8 bases lining up with TRBD1. This TCR was recovered from a man aged 25-40 years in good health. For the CDR3, the DNA is TGTGCCATCCAGACAGGGGCGTTCAGACAGCCCCAGCATTTT. Translated, it gives CAIQTGAFRQPQHF.